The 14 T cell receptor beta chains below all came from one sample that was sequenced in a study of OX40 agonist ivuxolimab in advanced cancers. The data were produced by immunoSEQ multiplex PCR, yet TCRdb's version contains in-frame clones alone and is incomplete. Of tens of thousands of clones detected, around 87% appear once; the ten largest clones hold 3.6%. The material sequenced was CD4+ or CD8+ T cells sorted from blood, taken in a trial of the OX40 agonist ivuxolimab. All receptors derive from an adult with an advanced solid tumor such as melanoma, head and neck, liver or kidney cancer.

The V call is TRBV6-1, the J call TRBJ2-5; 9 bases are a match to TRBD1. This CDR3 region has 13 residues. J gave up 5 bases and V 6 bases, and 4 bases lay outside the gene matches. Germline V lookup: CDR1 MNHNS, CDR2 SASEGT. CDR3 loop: CASRGQGWETQYF. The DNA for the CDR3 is TGTGCCAGCAGGGGACAGGGCTGGGAGACCCAGTACTTC.

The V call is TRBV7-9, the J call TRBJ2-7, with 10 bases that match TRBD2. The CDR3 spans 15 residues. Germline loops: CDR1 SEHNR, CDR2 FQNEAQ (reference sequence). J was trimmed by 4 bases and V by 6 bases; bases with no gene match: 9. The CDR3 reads CASSSLAGVGYEQYF. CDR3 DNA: TGTGCCAGCAGTTCCCTAGCGGGAGTTGGGTACGAGCAGTACTTC.

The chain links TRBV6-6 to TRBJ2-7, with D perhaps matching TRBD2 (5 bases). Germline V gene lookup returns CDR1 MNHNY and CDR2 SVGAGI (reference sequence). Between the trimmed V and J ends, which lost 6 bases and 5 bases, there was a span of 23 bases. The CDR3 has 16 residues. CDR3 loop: CASSSYGTRLNHEQYF. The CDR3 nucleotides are TGTGCCAGCAGCAGTTACGGCACTAGGCTTAACCACGAGCAGTACTTC.

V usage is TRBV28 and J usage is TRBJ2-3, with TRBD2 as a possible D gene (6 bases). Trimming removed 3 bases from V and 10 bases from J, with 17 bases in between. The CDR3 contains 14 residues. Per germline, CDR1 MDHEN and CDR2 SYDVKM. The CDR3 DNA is TGTGCCAGCAGTTTCGTCTCTAGCGAAAAGGCGCAGTATTTT. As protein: CASSFVSSEKAQYF.

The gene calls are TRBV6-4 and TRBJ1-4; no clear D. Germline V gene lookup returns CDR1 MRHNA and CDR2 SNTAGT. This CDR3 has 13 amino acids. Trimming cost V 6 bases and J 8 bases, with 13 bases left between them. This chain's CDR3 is CASSRERNEKLFF. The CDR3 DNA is TGTGCCAGCAGCCGCGAGAGGAACGAAAAACTGTTTTTT.

CDR3 nucleotides: TGTGCCAGCAGTGAATACAGGGAGACTGAAGCTTTCTTT. Translating gives CASSEYRETEAFF. This chain joins TRBV6-1 and TRBJ1-1, with D perhaps matching TRBD1 (6 bases). Per germline, CDR1 MNHNS and CDR2 SASEGT. The V and J ends lost 2 bases and 5 bases respectively, with 9 bases between them. The CDR3 is 13 residues long.

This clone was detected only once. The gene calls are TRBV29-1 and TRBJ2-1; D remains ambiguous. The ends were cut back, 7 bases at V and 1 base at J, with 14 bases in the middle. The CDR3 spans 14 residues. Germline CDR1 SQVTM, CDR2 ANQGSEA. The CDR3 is CSAHPIRSYNEQFF. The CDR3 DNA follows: TGCAGCGCTCACCCGATAAGGTCCTACAATGAGCAGTTCTTC.

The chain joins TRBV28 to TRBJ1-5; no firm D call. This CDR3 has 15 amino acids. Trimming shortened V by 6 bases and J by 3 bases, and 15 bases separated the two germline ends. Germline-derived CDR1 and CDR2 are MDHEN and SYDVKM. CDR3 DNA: TGTGCCAGCAGCCCCGCAGGAGGGTACAATCAGCCCCAGCATTTT. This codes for CASSPAGGYNQPQHF.

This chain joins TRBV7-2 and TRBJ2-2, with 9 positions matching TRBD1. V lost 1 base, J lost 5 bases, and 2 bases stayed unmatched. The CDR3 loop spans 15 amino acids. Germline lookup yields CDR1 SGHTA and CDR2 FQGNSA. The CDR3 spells CASSLGDRVTGELFF. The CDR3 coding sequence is TGTGCCAGCAGCTTAGGGGACAGGGTAACCGGGGAGCTGTTTTTT.

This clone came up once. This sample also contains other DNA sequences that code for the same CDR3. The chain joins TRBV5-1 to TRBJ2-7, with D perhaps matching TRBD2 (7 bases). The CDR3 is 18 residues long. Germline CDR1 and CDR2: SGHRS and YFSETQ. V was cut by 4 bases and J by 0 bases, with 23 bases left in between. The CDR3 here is CASSPTLGAGVSSYEQYF. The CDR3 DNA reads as TGCGCCAGCAGCCCGACGTTGGGGGCGGGAGTTTCCTCCTACGAGCAGTACTTC.

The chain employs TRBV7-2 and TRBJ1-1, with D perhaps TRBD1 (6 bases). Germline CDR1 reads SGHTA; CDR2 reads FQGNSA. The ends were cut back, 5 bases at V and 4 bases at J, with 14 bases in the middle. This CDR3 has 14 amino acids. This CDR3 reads CASSLVQGSTEAFF. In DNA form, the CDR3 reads TGTGCCAGCAGCCTAGTACAGGGATCCACTGAAGCTTTCTTT. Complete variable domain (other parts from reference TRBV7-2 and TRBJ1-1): GAGVSQSPSNKVTEKGKDVELRCDPISGHTALYWYRQSLGQGLEFLIYFQGNSAPDKSGLPSDRFSAERTGGSVSTLTIQRTQQEDSAVYLCASSLVQGSTEAFFGQGTRLTVV.

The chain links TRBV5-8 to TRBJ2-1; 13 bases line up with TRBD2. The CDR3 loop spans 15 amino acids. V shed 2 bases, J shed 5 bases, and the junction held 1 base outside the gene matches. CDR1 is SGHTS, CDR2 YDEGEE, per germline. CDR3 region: CASSFGTSGNNEQFF. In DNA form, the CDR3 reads TGTGCCAGCAGCTTCGGGACTAGCGGGAACAATGAGCAGTTCTTC.

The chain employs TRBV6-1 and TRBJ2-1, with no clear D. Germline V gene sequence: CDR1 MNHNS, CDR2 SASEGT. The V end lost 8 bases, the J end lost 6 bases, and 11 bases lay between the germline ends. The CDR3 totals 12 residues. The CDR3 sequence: CASSLVGNEQFF. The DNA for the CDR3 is TGTGCCAGCTCCCTGGTGGGCAATGAGCAGTTCTTC.

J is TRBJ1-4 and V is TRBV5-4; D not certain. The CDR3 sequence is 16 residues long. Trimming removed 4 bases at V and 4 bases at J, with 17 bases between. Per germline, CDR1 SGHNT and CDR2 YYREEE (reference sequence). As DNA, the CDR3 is TGTGCCAGCAGCACCGACATGGGGTTTAATAATGAAAAACTGTTTTTT. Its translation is CASSTDMGFNNEKLFF. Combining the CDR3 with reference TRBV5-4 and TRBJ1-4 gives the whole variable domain ETGVTQSPTHLIKTRGQQVTLRCSSQSGHNTVSWYQQALGQGPQFIFQYYREEENGRGNFPPRFSGLQFPNYSSELNVNALELDDSALYLCASSTDMGFNNEKLFFGSGTQLSVL.